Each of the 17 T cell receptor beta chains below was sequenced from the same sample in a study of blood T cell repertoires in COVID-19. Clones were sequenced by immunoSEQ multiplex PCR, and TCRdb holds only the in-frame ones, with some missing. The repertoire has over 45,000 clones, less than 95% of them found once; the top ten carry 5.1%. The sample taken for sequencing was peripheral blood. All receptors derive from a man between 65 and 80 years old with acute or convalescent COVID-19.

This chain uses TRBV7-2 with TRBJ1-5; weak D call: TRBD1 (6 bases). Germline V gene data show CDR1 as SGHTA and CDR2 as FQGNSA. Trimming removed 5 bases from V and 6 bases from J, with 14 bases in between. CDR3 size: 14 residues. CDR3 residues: CASSLDRSGQPQHF. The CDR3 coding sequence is TGTGCCAGCAGCCTTGACAGGTCTGGTCAGCCCCAGCATTTT. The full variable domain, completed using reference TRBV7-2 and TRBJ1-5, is GAGVSQSPSNKVTEKGKDVELRCDPISGHTALYWYRQSLGQGLEFLIYFQGNSAPDKSGLPSDRFSAERTGGSVSTLTIQRTQQEDSAVYLCASSLDRSGQPQHFGDGTRLSIL.

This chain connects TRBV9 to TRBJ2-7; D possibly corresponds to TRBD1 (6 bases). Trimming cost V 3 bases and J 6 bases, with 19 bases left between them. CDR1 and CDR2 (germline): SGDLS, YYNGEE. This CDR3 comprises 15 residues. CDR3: CASSARTTGPSEQYF. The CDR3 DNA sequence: TGTGCCAGCAGCGCCCGAACAACAGGGCCCAGCGAGCAGTACTTC.

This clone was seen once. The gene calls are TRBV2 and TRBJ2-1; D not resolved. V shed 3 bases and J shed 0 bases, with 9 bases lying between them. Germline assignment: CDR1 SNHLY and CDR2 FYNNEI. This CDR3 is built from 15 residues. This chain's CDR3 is CASSDSRNSYNEQFF. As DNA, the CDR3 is TGTGCCAGCAGTGACTCGAGAAACTCCTACAATGAGCAGTTCTTC. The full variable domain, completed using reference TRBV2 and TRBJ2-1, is EPEVTQTPSHQVTQMGQEVILRCVPISNHLYFYWYRQILGQKVEFLVSFYNNEISEKSEIFDDQFSVERPDGSNFTLKIRSTKLEDSAMYFCASSDSRNSYNEQFFGPGTRLTVL.

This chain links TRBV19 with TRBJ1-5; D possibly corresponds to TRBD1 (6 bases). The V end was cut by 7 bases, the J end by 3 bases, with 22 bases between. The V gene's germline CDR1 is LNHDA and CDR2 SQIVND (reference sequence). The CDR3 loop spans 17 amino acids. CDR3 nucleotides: TGTGCCAGTAATCCCCAAGGGGCACAGGGACACAATCAGCCCCAGCATTTT. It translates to CASNPQGAQGHNQPQHF.

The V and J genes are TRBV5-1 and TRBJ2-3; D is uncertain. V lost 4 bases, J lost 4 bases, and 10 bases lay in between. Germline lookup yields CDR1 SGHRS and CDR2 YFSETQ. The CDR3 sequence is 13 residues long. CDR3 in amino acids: CASSLYSADTQYF. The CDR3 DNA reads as TGCGCCAGCAGCCTATACTCCGCAGATACGCAGTATTTT.

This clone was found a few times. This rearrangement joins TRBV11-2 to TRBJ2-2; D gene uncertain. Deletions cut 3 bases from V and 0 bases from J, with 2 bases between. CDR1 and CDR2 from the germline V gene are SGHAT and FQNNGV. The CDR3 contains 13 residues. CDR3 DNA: TGTGCCAGCAGCTTCACGAACACCGGGGAGCTGTTTTTT. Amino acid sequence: CASSFTNTGELFF.

CDR3 residues: CASSLTGGTQPQHF. The CDR3 coding sequence is TGTGCCAGCAGCTTAACAGGGGGGACTCAGCCCCAGCATTTT. The rearrangement joins TRBV7-9 to TRBJ1-5; 8 bases line up with TRBD1. V lost 2 bases, J lost 6 bases, and 3 bases stayed unmatched. CDR1 SEHNR and CDR2 FQNEAQ come from the germline V gene (reference sequence). This CDR3 has 14 residues.

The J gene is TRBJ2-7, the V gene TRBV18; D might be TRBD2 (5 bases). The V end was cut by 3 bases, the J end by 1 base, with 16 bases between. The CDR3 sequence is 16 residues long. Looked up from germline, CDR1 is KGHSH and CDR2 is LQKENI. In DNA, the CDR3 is TGTGCCAGCTCACCGAGTAGTCAATCGGGGTCCTACGAGCAGTACTTC. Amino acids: CASSPSSQSGSYEQYF.

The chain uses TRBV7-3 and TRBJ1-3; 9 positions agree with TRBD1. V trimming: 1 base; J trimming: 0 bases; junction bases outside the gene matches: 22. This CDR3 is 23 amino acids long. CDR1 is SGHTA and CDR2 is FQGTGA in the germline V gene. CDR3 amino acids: CASSLRPYITGGTSQSSGNTIYF. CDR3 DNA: TGTGCCAGCAGCTTAAGGCCGTATATCACAGGGGGCACCTCACAGAGCTCTGGAAACACCATATATTTT.

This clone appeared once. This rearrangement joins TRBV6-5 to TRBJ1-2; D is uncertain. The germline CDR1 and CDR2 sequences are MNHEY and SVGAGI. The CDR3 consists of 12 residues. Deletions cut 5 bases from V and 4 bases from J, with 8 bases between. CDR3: CASSPGFYGYTF. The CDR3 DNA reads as TGTGCCAGCAGTCCCGGGTTCTATGGCTACACCTTC.

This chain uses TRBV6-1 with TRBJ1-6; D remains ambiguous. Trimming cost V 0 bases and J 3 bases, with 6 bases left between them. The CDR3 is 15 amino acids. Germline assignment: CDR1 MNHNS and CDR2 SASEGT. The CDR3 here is CASSEASSYNSPLHF. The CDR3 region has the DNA TGTGCCAGCAGTGAAGCGTCGAGCTATAATTCACCCCTCCACTTT.

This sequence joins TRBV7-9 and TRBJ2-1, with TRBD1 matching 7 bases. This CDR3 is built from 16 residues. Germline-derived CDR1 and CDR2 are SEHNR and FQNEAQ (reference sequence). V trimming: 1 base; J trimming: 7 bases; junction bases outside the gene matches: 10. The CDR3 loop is CASSLGDARGMNEQFF. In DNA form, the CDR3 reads TGTGCCAGCAGCTTAGGAGATGCCAGGGGGATGAATGAGCAGTTCTTC.

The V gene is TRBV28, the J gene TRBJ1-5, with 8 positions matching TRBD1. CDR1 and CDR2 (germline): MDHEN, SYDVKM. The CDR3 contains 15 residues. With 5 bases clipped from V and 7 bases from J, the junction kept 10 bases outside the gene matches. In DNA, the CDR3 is TGTGCCAGCAGTATCCCCGGACAGGGTATACAGCCCCAGCATTTT. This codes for CASSIPGQGIQPQHF.

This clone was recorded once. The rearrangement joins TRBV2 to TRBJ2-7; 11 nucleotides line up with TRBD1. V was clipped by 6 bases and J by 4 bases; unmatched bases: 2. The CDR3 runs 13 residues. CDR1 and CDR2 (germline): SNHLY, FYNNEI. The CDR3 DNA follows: TGTGCCAGCAGCGGGACAGGGGGGTACGAGCAGTACTTC. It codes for CASSGTGGYEQYF. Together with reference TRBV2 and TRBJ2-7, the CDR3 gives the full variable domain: EPEVTQTPSHQVTQMGQEVILRCVPISNHLYFYWYRQILGQKVEFLVSFYNNEISEKSEIFDDQFSVERPDGSNFTLKIRSTKLEDSAMYFCASSGTGGYEQYFGPGTRLTVT.

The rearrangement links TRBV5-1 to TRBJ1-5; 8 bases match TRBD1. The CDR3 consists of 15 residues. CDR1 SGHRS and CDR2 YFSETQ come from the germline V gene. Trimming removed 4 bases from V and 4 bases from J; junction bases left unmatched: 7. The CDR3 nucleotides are TGCGCCAGCAGCGCCGACGGACAGGGAAATCAGCCCCAGCATTTT. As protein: CASSADGQGNQPQHF.

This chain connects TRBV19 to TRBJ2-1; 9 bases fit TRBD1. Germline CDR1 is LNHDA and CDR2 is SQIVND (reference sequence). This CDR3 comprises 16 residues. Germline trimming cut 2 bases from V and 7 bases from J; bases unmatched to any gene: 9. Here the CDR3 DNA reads TGTGCCAGTAGTATACTCCCCGGGACAGGGAAGAATGAGCAGTTCTTC. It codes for CASSILPGTGKNEQFF.

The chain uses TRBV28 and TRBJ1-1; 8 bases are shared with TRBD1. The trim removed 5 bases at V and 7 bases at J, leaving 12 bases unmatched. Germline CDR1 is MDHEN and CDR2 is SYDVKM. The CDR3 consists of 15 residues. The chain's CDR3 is CASSPPVRGLDEAFF. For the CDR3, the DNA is TGTGCCAGCAGTCCCCCCGTCAGGGGGCTTGATGAAGCTTTCTTT.